The sequence of this T cell receptor (beta chain) was determined in a study of blood T cell repertoires in COVID-19 (dated by TCRdb to about 2020). Concerning the study at large: The collaborator samples originated in the United States, Italy and Spain and spanned the acute and convalescent phases of COVID-19. Deeply sampled blood TCRbeta repertoires from subjects exposed to, actively infected with, or recovered from COVID-19 were included in the dataset. Samples came from the ongoing ImmuneRACE study (first 160 participants) plus 1,254 subjects from 6 global collaborators. The sample metadata nearly always contained a de-identified subject ID, COVID-19 status, age in years and sex. The repertoires were released in a freely available public database intended as a resource for research on the immune response to SARS-CoV-2. Where available, HLA class I and class II types were obtained from metadata supplied by the sample provider rather than from assay-based typing. The prospective study material was composed of cDNA or gDNA derived from T cells, B-cell-depleted T cells, or PBMCs.

For this chain, trimming is 0 bases at the V end and 3 bases at the J end, and the number of junction bases without a gene match is 2. The germline V gene (reference sequence) specifies SGHKS as CDR1 and YYEKEE as CDR2. Inclusive of the bounding cysteine and phenylalanine, the CDR3 is 15 residues long. The kept DNA is CDR3 alone, 45 bases in frame from the first base. What the authors observed across the whole study: The amount of clinical and demographic metadata varied by source and participant and was provided uncurated.

TCRbeta CDR3 regions were amplified from genomic DNA by means of the immunoSEQ Assay, a bias-controlled multiplex PCR. Per the authors' processing: Nucleated cell counts per sample were estimated from amplification of reference gene primers within the assay. Sequence reads were collapsed and filtered to measure the absolute abundance of every unique TCRbeta CDR3 rearrangement. For each sample, productive Simpson clonality was calculated as the square root of Simpson's diversity index across productive rearrangements. Entries here come from immuneACCESS through TCRdb and include only in-frame sequences with V and J called. Some clones fail to appear in such tables; in the studies checked, an unresolved V gene covers under half of the shortfall, and the cause of the remainder is unknown. The V and J calls and clone size were taken over from that table, and D and trimming were inferred from the DNA. This sample lists 240,000 or so clones; around 87% were detected once. In total, the top ten clones hold about 3% of the sample.

Another Seattle source contributed samples from volunteer blood donors who had recovered from COVID-19. Each collaborating institution followed its own protocols to collect whole blood in K2EDTA tubes. For TCRbeta analysis, collaborators shipped samples as frozen whole blood, isolated PBMCs, or DNA extracted from either of those sample types. Details on this clone: The antigen it binds to is not known. There are no base qualities to consult, and no much larger clone falls within one base. This same CDR3 is encoded by further DNA sequences in the sample.

The receptor's source is a woman aged 25 to 39 who had recovered from COVID-19. Material for sequencing was peripheral blood. The chain couples TRBV5-5 to TRBJ2-7; TRBD2 aligns with 11 central bases. CDR3 reads: CASSLVAGGLYEQYF. Here is the DNA: TGTGCCAGCAGCTTGGTAGCGGGGGGGCTCTACGAGCAGTACTTC.